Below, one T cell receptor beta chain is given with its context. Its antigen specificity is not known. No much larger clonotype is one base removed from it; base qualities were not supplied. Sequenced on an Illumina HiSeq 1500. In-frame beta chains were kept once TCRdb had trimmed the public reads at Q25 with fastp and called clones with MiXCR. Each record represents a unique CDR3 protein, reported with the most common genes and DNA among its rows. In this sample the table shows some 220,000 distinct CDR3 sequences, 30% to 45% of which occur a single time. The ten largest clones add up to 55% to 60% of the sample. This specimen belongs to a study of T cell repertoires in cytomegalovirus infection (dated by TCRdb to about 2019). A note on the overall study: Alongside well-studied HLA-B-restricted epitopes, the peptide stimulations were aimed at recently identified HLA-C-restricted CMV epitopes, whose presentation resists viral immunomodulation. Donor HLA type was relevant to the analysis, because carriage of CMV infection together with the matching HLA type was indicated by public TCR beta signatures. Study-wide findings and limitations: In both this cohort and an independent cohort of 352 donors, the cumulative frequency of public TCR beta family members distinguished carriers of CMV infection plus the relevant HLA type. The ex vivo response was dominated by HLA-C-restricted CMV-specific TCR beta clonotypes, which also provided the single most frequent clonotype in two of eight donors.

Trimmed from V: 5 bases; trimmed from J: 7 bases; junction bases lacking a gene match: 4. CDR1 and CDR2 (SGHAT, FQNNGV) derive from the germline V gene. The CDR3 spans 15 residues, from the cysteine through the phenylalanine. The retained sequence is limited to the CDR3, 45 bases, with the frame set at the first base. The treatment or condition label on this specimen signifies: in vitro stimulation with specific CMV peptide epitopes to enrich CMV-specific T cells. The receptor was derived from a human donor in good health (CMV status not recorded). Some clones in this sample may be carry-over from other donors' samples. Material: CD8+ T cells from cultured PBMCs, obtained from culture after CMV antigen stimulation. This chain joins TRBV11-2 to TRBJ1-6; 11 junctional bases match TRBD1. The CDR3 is CASSVGQGANSPLHF. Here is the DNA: TGTGCCAGCAGCGTTGGACAGGGGGCCAATTCACCCCTCCACTTT. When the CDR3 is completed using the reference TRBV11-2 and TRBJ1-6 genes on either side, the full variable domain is EAGVAQSPRYKIIEKRQSVAFWCNPISGHATLYWYQQILGQGPKLLIQFQNNGVVDDSQLPKDRFSAERLKGVDSTLKIQPAKLEDSAVYLCASSVGQGANSPLHFGNGTRLTVT.